What follows are 17 T cell receptor beta chains derived from one specimen sequenced in a study of low-dose radiotherapy and immunotherapy resistance in tumors. Time point of the sample: before trial treatment. TRAV- and TRBV-specific primers were used for first-strand cDNA, which covered alpha and beta chains. Using a constant-region primer together with a V-primer adapter, TCRs were subjected to approximately 20 PCR cycles of amplification. TCRdb passed the reads through MiXCR, listing each CDR3 protein once. The sample lists some 85,000 distinct CDR3 sequences; 15% to 20% were seen once. This sample comprised PBMCs, obtained before treatment. These receptors were collected from a male donor with prostate cancer.

This clonotype was found many times. CDR3: CASSLVQGYEQYF. The DNA for the CDR3 is TGTGCCAGCAGTTTAGTTCAGGGCTACGAGCAGTACTTC. V is TRBV12-3 or TRBV12-4 and J is TRBJ2-7; a possible D gene is TRBD1 (5 bases). Trimming stripped 1 base from V and 3 bases from J, with 7 bases between. CDR3 length: 13 residues.

This clonotype showed up many times. V and J are TRBV28 and TRBJ2-7; no definite D call. The CDR3 sequence is 12 residues long. The V and J ends lost 6 bases and 0 bases respectively, with 6 bases between them. The germline V gene has CDR1 MDHEN and CDR2 SYDVKM. CDR3 loop: CASRQSSYEQYF. The CDR3 region has the DNA TGTGCCAGCAGACAAAGCTCCTACGAGCAGTACTTC.

This clonotype was seen many times. V is TRBV30 and J is TRBJ1-4; D is uncertain. The CDR3 has 14 amino acids. Trimming took off 0 bases at V and 4 bases at J, with 9 bases between the two ends. CDR1 is GTSNPN and CDR2 is SVGIG in the germline V gene (reference sequence). The chain's CDR3 is CAWSVFQINEKLFF. DNA for the CDR3: TGTGCCTGGAGTGTTTTCCAGATTAATGAAAAACTGTTTTTT.

This clonotype has ten or more counts. CDR3 amino acids: CASSRGGLAGAEQYF. CDR3 nucleotide sequence: TGTGCCAGCAGTAGGGGGGGACTAGCGGGAGCCGAGCAGTACTTC. The chain joins TRBV28 to TRBJ2-7; TRBD2 matches 14 bases. Per the germline V gene, CDR1 is MDHEN and CDR2 is SYDVKM. The J segment lost 6 bases and the V segment lost 5 bases, leaving 6 bases of the junction unmatched. The CDR3 sequence is 15 residues long.

At least ten counts were recorded for this clonotype. The chain recombines TRBV11-3 with TRBJ2-1; 8 nucleotides line up with TRBD2. The CDR3 is made up of 14 amino acids. V lost 5 bases, J lost 9 bases, and 9 bases stayed unmatched. Germline values: CDR1 SGHNT, CDR2 YENEEA. CDR3 bases: TGTGCCAGCAGCCCGACTAGCGCTTTGGGTGAGCAGTTCTTC. Residues: CASSPTSALGEQFF.

There are many counts of this clonotype. J is TRBJ1-2 and V is TRBV6-5, with no clear D. The V and J ends lost 5 bases and 4 bases respectively, with 8 bases between them. The CDR3 runs 12 residues. Germline assignment: CDR1 MNHEY and CDR2 SVGAGI. The chain's CDR3 is CASSETRYGYTF. The CDR3 DNA is TGTGCCAGCAGTGAGACACGCTATGGCTACACCTTC.

This clonotype was recorded at least ten times. J is TRBJ1-1 and V is TRBV6-5; a weak D match, TRBD1 (6 bases). Germline assignment: CDR1 MNHEY and CDR2 SVGAGI. The germline V and J ends were trimmed by 6 bases and 3 bases, with 14 bases remaining between them. This CDR3 contains 14 residues. The DNA of the CDR3 is TGTGCCAGCAGGCTGACAGGACTACACACTGAAGCTTTCTTT. Its translation is CASRLTGLHTEAFF.

A remark on this clonotype: It differs at one base from a far larger clone, so likely a read error. This chain uses TRBV6-1 with TRBJ2-2, with 8 positions matching TRBD2. Germline V CDR1 and CDR2: MNHNS, SASEGT. The CDR3 covers 16 residues. V dropped 7 bases and J dropped 6; count of bases not matched to a gene: 13. CDR3 region: CASTHGRGDPSGELFF. The CDR3 bases are TGTGCCAGCACCCACGGGCGGGGGGACCCGTCCGGGGAGCTGTTTTTT.

This clonotype was detected ten times or more. The V and J genes are TRBV12-3 or TRBV12-4 and TRBJ2-7; TRBD2 aligns across 10 bases. There are 14 residues in the CDR3. The trim removed 5 bases at V and 4 bases at J, leaving 5 bases unmatched. As DNA, the CDR3 is TGTGCCAGCAGTCCTAGCGGGAGACTGTACGAGCAGTACTTC. It encodes CASSPSGRLYEQYF.

About this clonotype: A read error is likely here: a far larger clone is one base away. This chain uses TRBV5-1 with TRBJ2-1; the match to TRBD1 covers 9 bases. V shed 0 bases, J shed 13 bases, and the junction held 17 bases outside the gene matches. Germline V lookup: CDR1 SGHRS, CDR2 YFSETQ. The CDR3 is made up of 17 amino acids. The CDR3 sequence: CASSLATGGTSKNIQFF. CDR3 sequence (DNA): TGCGCCAGCAGCTTGGCCACAGGGGGCACGTCCAAAAACATTCAGTTCTTC.

The J gene is TRBJ2-2, the V gene TRBV11-3; D not certain. Trimming removed 1 base from V and 1 base from J, with 7 bases in between. The CDR3 covers 15 residues. Germline-derived CDR1 and CDR2 are SGHNT and YENEEA. The CDR3 spells CASSLVGGNTGELFF. For the CDR3, the DNA is TGTGCCAGCAGCTTAGTAGGTGGGAACACCGGGGAGCTGTTTTTT.

The chain uses TRBV7-6 and TRBJ2-1; tentative D call: TRBD1 (5 bases). This CDR3 has 12 amino acids. V was pared by 5 bases and J by 8 bases, with 10 bases between. CDR1 and CDR2 (germline): SGHVS, FNYEAQ. The CDR3 DNA reads TGTGCCAGCAGCGCACAGGAATATGAGCAGTTCTTC. Translated, it gives CASSAQEYEQFF.

This clonotype was seen at least ten times. The CDR3 DNA reads TGTGCCAGCAGCAGGGGACTAGCGGGAGTGGGGGACTACGAGCAGTACTTC. Encoded protein: CASSRGLAGVGDYEQYF. V and J are TRBV11-2 and TRBJ2-7; TRBD2 matches at 14 bases. Germline V lookup: CDR1 SGHAT, CDR2 FQNNGV. V was clipped by 5 bases and J by 3 bases; unmatched bases: 9. The CDR3 has 17 amino acids.

The chain uses TRBV13 and TRBJ2-7; TRBD1 matches at 11 bases. The CDR3 totals 14 residues. Germline CDR1 is PRHDT and CDR2 is FYEKMQ (reference sequence). The V and J ends lost 5 bases and 5 bases, in that order; junction bases with no gene match: 5. The CDR3 DNA follows: TGTGCCAGCAGCCACGGGGGACAGGGGGACGAGCAGTACTTC. Translating gives CASSHGGQGDEQYF.

With regard to this clonotype: A single base is all that separates this from a far larger clone, so a read error is likely. The chain carries TRBV6-6 and TRBJ1-1; possibly TRBD1 for D (5 bases). Germline CDR1 and CDR2: MNHNY and SVGAGI (reference sequence). V was trimmed by 7 bases and J by 6 bases, leaving 18 bases between them. The CDR3 loop spans 14 amino acids. Written as DNA, the CDR3 is TGTGCCAGCACTTCCTTAGGGACGGGATCTGAAGCTTTCTTT. This codes for CASTSLGTGSEAFF.

This clonotype was seen a few times. The genes are TRBV3-1 and TRBJ2-1; 7 nucleotides agree with TRBD2. V lost 4 bases to trimming and J lost 8 bases; unmatched junction nucleotides: 11. The V gene's germline CDR1 is LGHDT and CDR2 YNNKEL (reference sequence). The CDR3 runs to 15 residues. The CDR3 nucleotides read TGTGCCAGCAGCCCCCCGGGGGAGGGCTTCCATGAGCAGTTCTTC. Protein product: CASSPPGEGFHEQFF.

This clonotype occurred many times. V gene TRBV28 combines with J gene TRBJ2-2; D gene unclear. Germline V CDR1 and CDR2: MDHEN, SYDVKM. The ends were cut back, 5 bases at V and 0 bases at J, with 4 bases in the middle. CDR3 size: 13 residues. The CDR3 sequence is CASSEPNTGELFF. The DNA for the CDR3 is TGTGCCAGCAGTGAGCCGAACACCGGGGAGCTGTTTTTT.